The 14 T cell receptor beta chains listed next were all sequenced from one sample in a study of beta chain features in type 1 diabetes. The antigens these receptors bind are not known. Reverse transcription of all isolated RNA meant that expressed TCRB transcripts were sequenced. Generated by immunoSEQ multiplex PCR, the TCRdb table keeps only in-frame clones and is missing some. The sample includes 150,000 to 200,000 clones, around 9% of them seen just once. Study-level points and caveats: For Type 1 diabetes patients, all four CD4+ subsets carried TCRB CDR3s that were moderately but significantly shorter.

Sequenced input: central memory CD4+ T cells from blood. Receptors originate from a woman younger than 45 with type 1 diabetes.

The V call is TRBV28, the J call TRBJ2-7, with 7 bases fitting TRBD2. Germline V gives CDR1 MDHEN, CDR2 SYDVKM. V shed 7 bases, J shed 9 bases, and the junction held 12 bases outside the gene matches. This CDR3 has 13 amino acids. The CDR3 bases are TGTGCCAGCACCCTTCGGGGGGACGGAGGGCAGTACTTC. It specifies CASTLRGDGGQYF.

The J gene is TRBJ1-4, the V gene TRBV30, with D maybe TRBD1 (6 bases). This CDR3 contains 13 residues. Germline assignment: CDR1 GTSNPN and CDR2 SVGIG (reference sequence). Trimming cost V 5 bases and J 8 bases, with 15 bases left between them. The CDR3 DNA reads as TGTGCCTGGGCCTGGGCAGGGGAAGAAAAACTGTTTTTT. It codes for CAWAWAGEEKLFF.

This chain uses TRBV18 with TRBJ2-7; D is possibly TRBD2 (6 bases). Trimming took 1 base from V and 3 from J, leaving 7 bases between them. The CDR3 spans 13 residues. Germline V gene data show CDR1 as KGHSH and CDR2 as LQKENI. The CDR3 bases are TGTGCCAGCTCACCACGGCGGGGCTACGAGCAGTACTTC. Translation gives CASSPRRGYEQYF.

In its sample, this clone was seen many times. The sample holds other DNA sequences that translate to the same CDR3. The chain uses TRBV5-1 and TRBJ1-1, with 8 bases lining up with TRBD1. The CDR3 has 13 residues. Germline loops: CDR1 SGHRS, CDR2 YFSETQ. V was clipped by 4 bases and J by 3 bases; unmatched bases: 2. The CDR3 is CASSLQGDTEAFF. The CDR3 DNA is TGCGCCAGCAGCCTACAGGGGGACACTGAAGCTTTCTTT.

This clone was picked up a small number of times. The junction does not match germline at one end; this may be a read error. The rearrangement uses TRBV6-5 and TRBJ1-1; D gene uncertain. Germline CDR1 and CDR2: MNHEY and SVGAGI. This CDR3 has 13 residues. In DNA, the CDR3 is TGTGCCAGCCTTAAACCTATGAACGCTGAAGCTTTCTTT. This encodes CASLKPMNAEAFF.

The rearrangement links TRBV13 to TRBJ1-2; no reliable D call. There are 13 residues in the CDR3. Germline CDR1 reads PRHDT; CDR2 reads FYEKMQ (reference sequence). The V gene lost 5 bases and the J gene lost 7 bases, with 14 bases spanning the gap. CDR3 residues: CASSVAGFSGYTF. CDR3 nucleotides: TGTGCCAGCAGCGTGGCCGGGTTTAGTGGCTACACCTTC. Combining the CDR3 with reference TRBV13 and TRBJ1-2 gives the whole variable domain AAGVIQSPRHLIKEKRETATLKCYPIPRHDTVYWYQQGPGQDPQFLISFYEKMQSDKGSIPDRFSAQQFSDYHSELNMSSLELGDSALYFCASSVAGFSGYTFGSGTRLTVV.

This clone appeared a few times. J is TRBJ1-1 and V is TRBV5-1; 9 bases match TRBD1. Germline loops: CDR1 SGHRS, CDR2 YFSETQ. After removal of 7 bases from V and 2 bases from J, the junction contained 6 bases not matched to a gene. The length of the CDR3 is 14 residues. DNA of the CDR3: TGCGCCAGCTCACAGGGGGCGGAAAACACTGAAGCTTTCTTT. The encoded protein is CASSQGAENTEAFF.

This clone turned up a few times. The chain recombines TRBV9 with TRBJ1-2; D not resolved. The CDR3 runs 14 residues. CDR1 and CDR2 from the germline V gene are SGDLS and YYNGEE. Trimming pared 0 bases from V and 4 bases from J, leaving 10 bases between. As DNA, the CDR3 is TGTGCCAGCAGCGTAGGAGGATCGGGCTATGGCTACACCTTC. This codes for CASSVGGSGYGYTF.

Regarding this clone: A read error may account for a junction end that differs from germline. This chain links TRBV6-5 with TRBJ1-2, with D possibly being TRBD1 (5 bases). The V gene's germline CDR1 is MNHEY and CDR2 SVGAGI. The CDR3 extends over 12 amino acids. In DNA, the CDR3 is TGTGCCATCAGTCAAGACAGCTATGGCTACACCTTC. Its protein is CAISQDSYGYTF.

In its sample, this clone was seen a few times. The chain combines TRBV30 with TRBJ2-5; D unresolved. The CDR3 runs 14 residues. Germline assignment: CDR1 GTSNPN and CDR2 SVGIG (reference sequence). The V end lost 3 bases, the J end lost 4 bases, and 15 bases lay between the germline ends. CDR3 bases: TGTGCCTGGAGGACGGGTGGTTTGGGAGAGACCCAGTACTTC. Translating it yields CAWRTGGLGETQYF.

This clone was seen more than once but under ten times. The rearrangement links TRBV27 to TRBJ2-5, with TRBD1 matching 9 bases. This CDR3 has 15 amino acids. V lost 4 bases and J lost 4; bases outside the gene matches: 7. Germline assignment: CDR1 MNHEY and CDR2 SMNVEV (reference sequence). The CDR3, as DNA: TGTGCCAGCAGTTCGTACAACAGGGGGCGAGAGACCCAGTACTTC. Its translation is CASSSYNRGRETQYF.

The rearrangement links TRBV29-1 to TRBJ1-3, with a tentative D call TRBD1 (6 bases). Germline-derived CDR1 and CDR2 are SQVTM and ANQGSEA. The CDR3 sequence is 13 residues long. Trimming stripped 5 bases from V and 2 bases from J, with 10 bases between. The CDR3, as DNA: TGCAGCGTTAATACAGGGACTGGAAACACCATATATTTT. Translating it yields CSVNTGTGNTIYF.

Comment on this clone: This may arise from a read error, as a much more abundant clone is one base away. The V and J genes are TRBV5-4 and TRBJ1-2; TRBD1 agrees at 7 bases. This CDR3 spans 13 amino acids. Germline lookup yields CDR1 SGHNT and CDR2 YYREEE (reference sequence). V gave up 4 bases and J gave up 1 base; unmatched junction bases: 1. CDR3 loop: CASSGDSNYGYTF. The CDR3 DNA reads as TGTGCCAGCAGCGGGGACAGTAACTATGGCTACACCTTC.

This clone was seen more than once but under ten times. The chain recombines TRBV7-3 with TRBJ2-6, with D possibly being TRBD2 (5 bases). V gave up 4 bases and J gave up 7 bases, with 23 bases separating them. This CDR3 comprises 18 residues. Germline lookup yields CDR1 SGHTA and CDR2 FQGTGA. In DNA form, the CDR3 reads TGTGCCAGCAGCTCCTCCGGTGGCCCCGGGAAAGGTGCCAACGTCCTGACTTTC. This gives the protein CASSSSGGPGKGANVLTF.